Sequencing of this TCR beta chain was carried out in a study of T-cell reconstitution after alpha-beta-depleted transplantation in children. The TCRbeta library incorporated unique molecular identifiers. Each CDR3 protein is one row after TCRdb ran MiXCR on the PCR reads. There are over 550,000 distinct CDR3 sequences in the sample; approximately 10% occur only once, and less than 5% lies in the top ten. The sequence derives from a human donor who donated a stem cell graft to a child with acute myeloid leukemia. Source: PBMCs from the stem cell graft donor, taken from the stem cell graft.

In DNA, the CDR3 is TGCGCCAGCAGCCCGGGGACGGAAAGGGCTCGTGAGCAGTACTTC. Its protein product is CASSPGTERAREQYF. The chain uses TRBV5-1 and TRBJ2-7; the D call may be TRBD1 or TRBD2 (5 bases each). The germline V gene encodes CDR1 SGHRS and CDR2 YFSETQ. The CDR3 loop spans 15 amino acids. V gave up 4 bases and J gave up 7 bases, with 21 bases separating them.